A single sample gave rise to the 31 T cell receptor beta chains below, sequenced in a study of T-cell memory formation after mild COVID-19. TCRdb used MiXCR to reprocess the 5' RACE reads, holding one entry per CDR3 protein. This sample has roughly 170,000 distinct CDR3 sequences, with 20% to 25% found just once. Sample: PBMCs or a T cell subset sorted from them (not recorded which). Receptors originate from an adult woman who had mild COVID-19 (a few samples of this study predate the infection). Cell type and time point are not known.

This sequence joins TRBV19 and TRBJ1-1, with a possible D match to TRBD1 (6 bases). CDR3 length equals 14 residues. V lost 3 bases to trimming and J lost 7 bases, with 15 bases between them. CDR1 is LNHDA and CDR2 is SQIVND in the germline V gene (reference sequence). The DNA of the CDR3 is TGTGCCAGTAGTATTTCCCGGGGGGCCATTGAAGCTTTCTTT. Its translation: CASSISRGAIEAFF.

In its sample, this clonotype was seen a few times. The rearrangement links TRBV7-3 to TRBJ2-7, with D maybe TRBD1 (5 bases). V lost 5 bases and J 3 bases, leaving 11 bases between the germline ends. Per the germline V gene, CDR1 is SGHTA and CDR2 is FQGTGA. The CDR3 is made up of 13 amino acids. The CDR3 sequence: CASSLDIYYEQYF. CDR3 sequence (DNA): TGTGCCAGCAGCCTGGACATCTACTACGAGCAGTACTTC.

V gene TRBV5-6 combines with J gene TRBJ1-5; the match to TRBD1 covers 8 bases. This CDR3 has 15 amino acids. CDR1 SGHDT and CDR2 YYEEEE come from the germline V gene. After removal of 4 bases from V and 4 bases from J, the junction contained 7 bases not matched to a gene. Here the CDR3 reads CASSVQGEGNQPQHF. CDR3 DNA sequence: TGTGCCAGCAGCGTACAGGGGGAAGGTAATCAGCCCCAGCATTTT.

This chain joins TRBV20-1 and TRBJ1-2, with unresolved D. CDR3 length: 11 residues. Trimming shortened V by 5 bases and J by 6 bases, and 10 bases separated the two germline ends. Germline CDR1 DFQATT, CDR2 SNEGSKA (reference sequence). The CDR3 bases are TGCAGTGCTCATGAGAGGGATGGCTACACCTTC. This gives the protein CSAHERDGYTF.

A few counts support this clonotype. The chain couples TRBV29-1 to TRBJ1-3; D unclear. The length of the CDR3 is 13 residues. Germline CDR1 reads SQVTM; CDR2 reads ANQGSEA. V lost 2 bases, J lost 4 bases, and 9 bases lay in between. The CDR3 region is CSVEPDGGNTIYF. The CDR3 nucleotides read TGCAGCGTTGAACCGGACGGAGGAAACACCATATATTTT.

The CDR3 DNA reads as TGTGCCAGCAGCCAGACAGAGAATCAGCCCCAGCATTTT. This translates into CASSQTENQPQHF. This rearrangement joins TRBV13 to TRBJ1-5, with a tentative D call TRBD1 (5 bases). In germline, CDR1 is PRHDT, CDR2 FYEKMQ (reference sequence). The CDR3 consists of 13 residues. V was pared by 5 bases and J by 4 bases, with 9 bases between.

The sample holds one count of this clonotype. The chain recombines TRBV6-5 with TRBJ1-6, with TRBD1 matching over 9 bases. Germline values: CDR1 MNHEY, CDR2 SVGAGI. V lost 6 bases to trimming and J lost 0 bases; unmatched junction nucleotides: 3. The CDR3 sequence is 16 residues long. CDR3 residues: CASRDRGSSYNSPLHF. CDR3 bases: TGTGCCAGCAGAGACAGGGGGAGCTCCTATAATTCACCCCTCCACTTT.

There are a few counts of this clonotype. J is TRBJ2-7 and V is TRBV9; no reliable D call. Looked up from germline, CDR1 is SGDLS and CDR2 is YYNGEE. The V gene lost 0 bases and the J gene lost 0 bases, with 7 bases spanning the gap. CDR3 length: 14 residues. The CDR3 here is CASSVGQISYEQYF. CDR3 DNA: TGTGCCAGCAGCGTAGGGCAGATCTCCTACGAGCAGTACTTC.

This clonotype was picked up one time. The chain carries TRBV6-5 and TRBJ2-7; D not certain. The ends were cut back, 0 bases at V and 0 bases at J, with 9 bases in the middle. CDR1 and CDR2 from the germline V gene are MNHEY and SVGAGI. This CDR3 has 15 amino acids. The chain's CDR3 is CASSYSREGSYEQYF. CDR3 nucleotide sequence: TGTGCCAGCAGTTACTCTAGGGAAGGCTCCTACGAGCAGTACTTC.

V gene TRBV6-5 combines with J gene TRBJ1-1; possibly TRBD1 for D (6 bases). CDR1 and CDR2 (germline): MNHEY, SVGAGI. Trimming removed 0 bases from V and 6 bases from J, with 8 bases in between. This CDR3 has 13 residues. CDR3 DNA: TGTGCCAGCAGTTACTCGAAGGGGGCTGAAGCTTTCTTT. Amino acids: CASSYSKGAEAFF.

The chain joins TRBV7-9 to TRBJ2-1; D not certain. Looked up from germline, CDR1 is SEHNR and CDR2 is FQNEAQ (reference sequence). The CDR3 totals 13 residues. V lost 0 bases to trimming and J lost 7 bases, with 7 bases between them. CDR3 bases: TGTGCCAGCAGCTTAGCGGCAGAGAATGAGCAGTTCTTC. Protein: CASSLAAENEQFF.

In its sample, this clonotype was seen a few times. The chain is built from TRBV9 and TRBJ1-1, with a possible D match to TRBD1 (5 bases). The V gene's germline CDR1 is SGDLS and CDR2 YYNGEE. Trimming stripped 4 bases from V and 0 bases from J, with 16 bases between. The CDR3 sequence is 16 residues long. The CDR3 coding sequence is TGTGCCAGCAGCCCAGGTAGGGGAACCATGAACACTGAAGCTTTCTTT. Amino acid sequence: CASSPGRGTMNTEAFF.

This clonotype was seen a handful of times. This chain links TRBV5-1 with TRBJ2-7, with TRBD2 as a possible D gene (6 bases). The CDR3 extends over 12 amino acids. Germline V gene lookup returns CDR1 SGHRS and CDR2 YFSETQ. Between the trimmed V and J ends, which lost 10 bases and 2 bases, there was a span of 13 bases. The CDR3: CAVSGSAYEQYF. CDR3 sequence (DNA): TGCGCCGTTTCCGGGAGTGCCTACGAGCAGTACTTC.

The J gene is TRBJ1-1, the V gene TRBV29-1; D gene unclear. Germline V CDR1 and CDR2: SQVTM, ANQGSEA. The CDR3 extends over 12 amino acids. The CDR3 reads CSHRAVNTEAFF. CDR3 nucleotide sequence: TGCAGTCACCGGGCAGTGAACACTGAAGCTTTCTTT.

In its sample, this clonotype was seen a few times. A read error may account for a junction end that differs from germline. The gene calls are TRBV20-1 and TRBJ1-1; tentatively, D is TRBD1 (6 bases). The CDR3 is made up of 13 amino acids. The germline gives CDR1 DFQATT, CDR2 SNEGSKA (reference sequence). The DNA of the CDR3 is TGCAGTGGTAGACAGGCATGGTCGACTGAAGCTTTCTTT. Residues: CSGRQAWSTEAFF.

The V gene is TRBV11-2, the J gene TRBJ2-1, with 8 nucleotides matching TRBD2. V dropped 5 bases and J dropped 6; count of bases not matched to a gene: 12. The CDR3 spans 16 residues. Germline CDR1 reads SGHAT; CDR2 reads FQNNGV. CDR3 nucleotide sequence: TGTGCCAGCAGCACAAAAGGTCCGGGACTAGGCAATGAGCAGTTCTTC. Its translation: CASSTKGPGLGNEQFF.

This clonotype has more than one count but fewer than ten. The V gene is TRBV6-5, the J gene TRBJ1-1; maybe TRBD1 (6 bases). This CDR3 region has 15 residues. Germline V gives CDR1 MNHEY, CDR2 SVGAGI. The V end was cut by 2 bases, the J end by 2 bases, with 12 bases between. The CDR3 DNA follows: TGTGCCAGCAGTTACGAGCAGGGGCCTAACACTGAAGCTTTCTTT. Translation: CASSYEQGPNTEAFF.

The V gene is TRBV2, the J gene TRBJ1-1; the match to TRBD1 covers 8 bases. The CDR3 is 18 amino acids. The V segment lost 4 bases and the J segment 0 bases; nucleotides outside the gene matches: 13. Germline values: CDR1 SNHLY, CDR2 FYNNEI. CDR3 sequence: CASSVLAQGAGLNTEAFF. The CDR3 region has the DNA TGTGCCAGCAGTGTGCTGGCCCAGGGGGCTGGACTGAACACTGAAGCTTTCTTT. Supplemented by reference TRBV2 and TRBJ1-1, the full variable domain reads EPEVTQTPSHQVTQMGQEVILRCVPISNHLYFYWYRQILGQKVEFLVSFYNNEISEKSEIFDDQFSVERPDGSNFTLKIRSTKLEDSAMYFCASSVLAQGAGLNTEAFFGQGTRLTVV.

This clonotype appeared many times. The chain carries TRBV7-9 and TRBJ2-7, with 10 bases lining up with TRBD1. Germline V gene sequence: CDR1 SEHNR, CDR2 FQNEAQ (reference sequence). The CDR3 runs to 14 residues. V lost 8 bases and J lost 7; bases outside the gene matches: 11. The CDR3 nucleotides are TGTGCCAGCGGGTCCGGGACAGGGGTTGGGGAGCAGTACTTC. Translated, it gives CASGSGTGVGEQYF.

V usage is TRBV7-8 and J usage is TRBJ2-5, with a tentative D call TRBD1 (6 bases). V was trimmed by 4 bases and J by 5 bases, leaving 14 bases between them. From germline, CDR1 is SGHVS and CDR2 FQNEAQ. CDR3 length equals 14 residues. CDR3 residues: CASSSWTELETQYF. CDR3 coding DNA: TGTGCCAGCAGCTCGTGGACAGAACTGGAGACCCAGTACTTC.

The J gene is TRBJ2-7, the V gene TRBV5-5; D might be TRBD1 (6 bases). The V and J ends lost 1 base and 2 bases respectively, with 13 bases between them. There are 15 residues in the CDR3. Germline values: CDR1 SGHKS, CDR2 YYEKEE (reference sequence). The CDR3 sequence: CASSLTGLVPYEQYF. DNA for the CDR3: TGTGCCAGCAGCTTGACAGGGCTAGTACCCTACGAGCAGTACTTC. The full variable domain, in which reference TRBV5-5 and TRBJ2-7 provide the parts outside the CDR3, is DAGVTQSPTHLIKTRGQQVTLRCSPISGHKSVSWYQQVLGQGPQFIFQYYEKEERGRGNFPDRFSARQFPNYSSELNVNALLLGDSALYLCASSLTGLVPYEQYFGPGTRLTVT.

This clonotype came up a few times. This chain connects TRBV12-3 or TRBV12-4 to TRBJ2-1, with 8 positions matching TRBD1. This CDR3 has 13 residues. The V gene end was trimmed by 3 bases and the J gene end by 14 bases; junction bases not matched to a gene: 9. The chain's CDR3 is CASSFQDRAPKFF. Here the CDR3 DNA reads TGTGCCAGCAGTTTTCAGGACAGGGCCCCCAAGTTCTTC.

The V call is TRBV6-5, the J call TRBJ2-3; no reliable D call. V gave up 5 bases and J gave up 6 bases, with 6 bases separating them. Germline CDR1 is MNHEY and CDR2 is SVGAGI. The CDR3 totals 11 residues. The CDR3 DNA reads as TGTGCCAGCAGTGACTGGGATACGCAGTATTTT. Encoded protein: CASSDWDTQYF.

This clonotype was picked up a small number of times. V gene TRBV7-8 combines with J gene TRBJ1-2, with 11 bases identical to TRBD1. Germline-derived CDR1 and CDR2 are SGHVS and FQNEAQ. The junction had 2 bases not matched to a gene; V was cut back by 11 bases and J by 6 bases. CDR3 size: 11 residues. CDR3 residues: CAGQGAHGYTF. The DNA for the CDR3 is TGTGCCGGACAGGGGGCGCATGGCTACACCTTC.

This clonotype came up once. This rearrangement joins TRBV7-9 to TRBJ1-2; D remains ambiguous. V was trimmed by 4 bases and J by 4 bases, leaving 19 bases between them. Germline V gene data show CDR1 as SEHNR and CDR2 as FQNEAQ (reference sequence). This CDR3 region has 16 residues. Here the CDR3 DNA reads TGTGCCAGCAGCTCCAGCCCCGGGTCCTCGGGCTATGGCTACACCTTC. Translated: CASSSSPGSSGYGYTF.

By share of the sample, this clonotype is medium-sized (0.01 to 0.1%). The rearrangement joins TRBV18 to TRBJ2-3; TRBD2 agrees at 12 bases. There are 16 residues in the CDR3. V lost 3 bases, J lost 2 bases, and 3 bases stayed unmatched. CDR1 is KGHSH, CDR2 LQKENI, per germline. In DNA form, the CDR3 reads TGTGCCAGCTCACCGACTAGCGGGAGTATCACAGATACGCAGTATTTT. Translated, it gives CASSPTSGSITDTQYF. The entire variable domain, with the rest obtained from reference TRBV18 and TRBJ2-3, is as follows: NAGVMQNPRHLVRRRGQEARLRCSPMKGHSHVYWYRQLPEEGLKFMVYLQKENIIDESGMPKERFSAEFPKEGPSILRIQQVVRGDSAAYFCASSPTSGSITDTQYFGPGTRLTVL.

This clonotype was found a few times. This chain connects TRBV10-2 to TRBJ2-3, with TRBD1 matching 9 bases. This CDR3 is 20 amino acids long. CDR1 and CDR2 (germline): WSHSY, SAAADI. The trim removed 8 bases at V and 0 bases at J, leaving 21 bases unmatched. The CDR3 sequence: CASPRFKPGQGVVSTDTQYF. CDR3 sequence (DNA): TGCGCCAGCCCACGCTTTAAACCGGGACAGGGAGTAGTCAGCACAGATACGCAGTATTTT.

The genes are TRBV11-2 and TRBJ2-1; D ambiguous. The CDR3 has 11 residues. CDR1 is SGHAT, CDR2 FQNNGV, per germline. The germline V and J ends were trimmed by 6 bases and 6 bases, with 6 bases remaining between them. The CDR3 DNA follows: TGTGCCAGCAGACTCAGCAATGAGCAGTTCTTC. This translates into CASRLSNEQFF.

V usage is TRBV7-9 and J usage is TRBJ2-5; D is uncertain. CDR3 length equals 14 residues. Germline V lookup: CDR1 SEHNR, CDR2 FQNEAQ (reference sequence). Trimming stripped 4 bases from V and 4 bases from J, with 13 bases between. The CDR3 is CASSSEFWGETQYF. The CDR3 bases are TGTGCCAGCAGCTCCGAGTTTTGGGGAGAGACCCAGTACTTC.

The rearrangement joins TRBV6-5 to TRBJ1-1; D is unresolved. The CDR3 length is 14 residues. Germline-derived CDR1 and CDR2 are MNHEY and SVGAGI. Trimming shortened V by 3 bases and J by 2 bases, and 10 bases separated the two germline ends. The CDR3 DNA reads as TGTGCCAGCAGTTATCGCTTCGTTAACACTGAAGCTTTCTTT. The encoded protein is CASSYRFVNTEAFF.

The sample holds a few counts of this clonotype. The CDR3 coding sequence is TGTGCCAGCAGCTTAGAAGATGGGGCGGGAGGGACTCCCTACAATGAGCAGTTCTTC. The encoded protein is CASSLEDGAGGTPYNEQFF. V gene TRBV7-8 combines with J gene TRBJ2-1; 9 bases map to TRBD2. Per the germline V gene, CDR1 is SGHVS and CDR2 is FQNEAQ. This CDR3 spans 19 amino acids. V dropped 1 base and J dropped 2; count of bases not matched to a gene: 12.